This T cell receptor beta chain was identified in a study of early T cells in non-severe SARS-CoV-2 infection. TCRdb analysed the 5' RACE reads with MiXCR anew, one entry per CDR3 protein. The table shows roughly 56,000 distinct CDR3 sequences, with roughly 16% occurring only once. Germline V gives CDR1 SGHRS, CDR2 YFSETQ. V was pared by 2 bases and J by 1 base, with 12 bases between. This CDR3 contains 15 residues. This chain uses TRBV5-1 with TRBJ2-5; a possible D gene is TRBD2 (6 bases). The origin of this receptor is an adult who was a healthcare worker with PCR-confirmed SARS-CoV-2 infection or an uninfected control (not recorded which). This specimen consisted of whole blood, obtained at baseline. CDR3 protein: CASSFSGVSQETQYF. The DNA for the CDR3 is TGCGCCAGCAGCTTTTCGGGAGTAAGCCAAGAGACCCAGTACTTC.